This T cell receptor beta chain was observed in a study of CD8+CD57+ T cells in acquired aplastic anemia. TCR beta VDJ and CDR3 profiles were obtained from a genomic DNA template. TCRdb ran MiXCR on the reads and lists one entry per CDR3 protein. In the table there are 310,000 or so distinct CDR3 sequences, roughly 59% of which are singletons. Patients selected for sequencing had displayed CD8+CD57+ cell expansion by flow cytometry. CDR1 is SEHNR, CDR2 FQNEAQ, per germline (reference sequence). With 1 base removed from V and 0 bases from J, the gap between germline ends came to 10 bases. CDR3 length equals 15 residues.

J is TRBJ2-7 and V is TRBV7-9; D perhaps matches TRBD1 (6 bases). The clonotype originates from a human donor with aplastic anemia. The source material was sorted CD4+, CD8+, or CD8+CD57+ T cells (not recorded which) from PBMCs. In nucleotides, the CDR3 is TGTGCCAGCAGCTTAGTGCAGGGGTACTCCTACGAGCAGTACTTC. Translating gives CASSLVQGYSYEQYF.